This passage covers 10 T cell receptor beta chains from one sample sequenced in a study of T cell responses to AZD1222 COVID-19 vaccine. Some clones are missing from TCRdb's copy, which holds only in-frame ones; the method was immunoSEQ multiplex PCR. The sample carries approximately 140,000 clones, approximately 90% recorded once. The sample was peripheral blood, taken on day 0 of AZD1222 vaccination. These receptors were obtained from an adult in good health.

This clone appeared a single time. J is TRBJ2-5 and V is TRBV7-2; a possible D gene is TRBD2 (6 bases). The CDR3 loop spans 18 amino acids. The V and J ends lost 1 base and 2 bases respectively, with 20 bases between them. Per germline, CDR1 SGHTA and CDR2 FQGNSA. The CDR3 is CASSLGPQFSGYQETQYF. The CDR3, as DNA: TGTGCCAGCAGCTTAGGCCCACAGTTTAGCGGATATCAAGAGACCCAGTACTTC.

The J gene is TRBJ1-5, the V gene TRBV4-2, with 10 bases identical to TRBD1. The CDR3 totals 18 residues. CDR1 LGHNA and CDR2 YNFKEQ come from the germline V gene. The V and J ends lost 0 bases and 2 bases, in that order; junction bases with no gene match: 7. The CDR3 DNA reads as TGTGCCAGCAGCCAAGATTGGGGACAGGGGAAAGGCAATCAGCCCCAGCATTTT. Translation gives CASSQDWGQGKGNQPQHF.

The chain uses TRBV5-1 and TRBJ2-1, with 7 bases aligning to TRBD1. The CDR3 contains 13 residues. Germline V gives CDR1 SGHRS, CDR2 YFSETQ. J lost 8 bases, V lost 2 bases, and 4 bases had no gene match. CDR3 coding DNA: TGCGCCAGCAGCTTCAGACAGGGCTATGAGCAGTTCTTC. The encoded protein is CASSFRQGYEQFF.

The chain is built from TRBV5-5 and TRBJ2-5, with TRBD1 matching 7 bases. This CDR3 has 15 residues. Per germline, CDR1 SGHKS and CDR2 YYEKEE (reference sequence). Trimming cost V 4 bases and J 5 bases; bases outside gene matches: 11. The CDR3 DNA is TGTGCCAGCAGCAGATTACAGGGGCAGCGGGAGACCCAGTACTTC. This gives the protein CASSRLQGQRETQYF.

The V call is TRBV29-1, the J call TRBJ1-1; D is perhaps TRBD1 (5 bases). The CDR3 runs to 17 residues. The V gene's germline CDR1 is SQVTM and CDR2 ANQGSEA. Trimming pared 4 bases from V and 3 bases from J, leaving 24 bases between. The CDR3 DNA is TGCAGCGTTGCAAGGGGATGGGCAGGCCCAAGCGACACTGAAGCTTTCTTT. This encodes CSVARGWAGPSDTEAFF.

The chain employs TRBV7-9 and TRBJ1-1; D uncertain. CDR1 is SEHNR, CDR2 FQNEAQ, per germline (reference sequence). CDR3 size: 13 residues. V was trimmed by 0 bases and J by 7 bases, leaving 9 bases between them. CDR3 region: CASSLARSGEAFF. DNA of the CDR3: TGTGCCAGCAGCTTAGCGCGGTCAGGTGAAGCTTTCTTT.

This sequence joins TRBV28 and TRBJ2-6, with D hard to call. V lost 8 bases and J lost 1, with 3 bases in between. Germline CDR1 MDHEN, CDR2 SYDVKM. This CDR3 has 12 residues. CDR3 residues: CASWSGANVLTF. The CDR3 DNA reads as TGTGCCAGCTGGTCTGGGGCCAACGTCCTGACTTTC. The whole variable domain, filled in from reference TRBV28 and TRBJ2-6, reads DVKVTQSSRYLVKRTGEKVFLECVQDMDHENMFWYRQDPGLGLRLIYFSYDVKMKEKGDIPEGYSVSREKKERFSLILESASTNQTSMYLCASWSGANVLTFGAGSRLTVL.

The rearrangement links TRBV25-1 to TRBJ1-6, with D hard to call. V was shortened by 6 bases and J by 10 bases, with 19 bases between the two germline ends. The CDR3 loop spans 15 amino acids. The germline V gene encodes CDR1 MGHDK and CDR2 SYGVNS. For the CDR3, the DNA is TGTGCCAGCAGGATCGGAGGCCACGCTAGGTCACCCCTCCACTTT. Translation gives CASRIGGHARSPLHF.

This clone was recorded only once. The CDR3 sequence: CASSLLSTLSDTQYF. CDR3 bases: TGTGCCAGCAGTTTACTCAGTACCCTTTCCGATACGCAGTATTTT. This rearrangement joins TRBV28 to TRBJ2-3; D remains ambiguous. The CDR3 spans 15 residues. Between the trimmed V and J ends, which lost 2 bases and 6 bases, there was a span of 15 bases. CDR1 is MDHEN, CDR2 SYDVKM, per germline.

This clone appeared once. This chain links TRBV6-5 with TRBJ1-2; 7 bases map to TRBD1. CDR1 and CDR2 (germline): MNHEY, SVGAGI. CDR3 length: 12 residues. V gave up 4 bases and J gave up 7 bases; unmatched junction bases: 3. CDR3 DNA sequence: TGTGCCAGCAGTTCTACAGGGGCTGGCTACACCTTC. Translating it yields CASSSTGAGYTF.